These T cell receptor beta chains were read from a single sample in a study of cytomegalovirus exposure and HLA in healthy donors. Sequencing used immunoSEQ multiplex PCR; TCRdb keeps in-frame clones, though not all of them. The sample consists of fewer than 120,000 clones, approximately 89% of them appearing once. The sample consisted of PBMCs. These receptors came from a woman aged 18-29 years in good health and CMV-seronegative. The CDR3 runs from the conserved cysteine through the conserved F or W. A D gene is named only where the DNA matches it firmly. Size tells how often a clone was seen (once, few, many) or the class of an expanded clone, and some rows leave it out.

>NA|TRBD1|TRBJ2-7|TRBV5-8
CASSLRQGFYEQYF
TGTGCCAGCAGCCTCCGACAGGGGTTCTACGAGCAGTACTTC
>NA|TRBD1|TRBJ1-2|TRBV28
CASGTDNYGYTF
TGTGCCAGCGGGACAGATAACTATGGCTACACCTTC
>NA|NA|TRBJ1-4|TRBV2
CASITGYEKLFF
TGTGCCAGCATCACGGGGTATGAAAAACTGTTTTTT
>NA|TRBD1|TRBJ2-3|TRBV7-2
CASSSGTASDTQYF
TGTGCCAGCAGCTCCGGGACAGCGAGTGATACGCAGTATTTT
>NA|NA|TRBJ1-5|TRBV28
CASSQRGGYGNQPQHF
TGTGCCAGCAGCCAAAGAGGGGGATATGGCAATCAGCCCCAGCATTTT
>NA|TRBD2|TRBJ2-1|TRBV4-1
CASSLIAGGPDEQFF
TGCGCCAGCAGCCTTATAGCGGGAGGGCCCGATGAGCAGTTCTTC
>NA|TRBD1|TRBJ2-2|TRBV6-1
CASSEARDRAHTGELFF
TGTGCCAGCAGTGAAGCTAGGGACAGGGCCCACACCGGGGAGCTGTTTTTT
>NA|NA|TRBJ2-3|TRBV6-5
CASRRAGLTDTQYF
TGTGCCAGCAGACGGGCAGGGTTAACAGATACGCAGTATTTT
>NA|TRBD1|TRBJ1-5|TRBV30
CAWSKTGGNNQPQHF
TGTGCCTGGAGCAAGACAGGGGGTAACAATCAGCCCCAGCATTTT
>NA|TRBD1|TRBJ2-3|TRBV30
CAYTRDRAYHTQYF
TGTGCCTACACCCGGGACAGGGCGTACCATACGCAGTATTTT
>NA|TRBD2|TRBJ2-1|TRBV6-1
CASSEALSGASYNEQFF
TGTGCCAGCAGTGAAGCCCTTAGCGGGGCTTCCTACAATGAGCAGTTCTTC
>NA|TRBD1|TRBJ2-7|TRBV11-2
CASSLARDSSYEQYF
TGTGCCAGCAGCTTAGCCCGGGACAGCTCCTACGAGCAGTACTTC
>NA|NA|TRBJ2-7|TRBV29-1
CSVGQNYEQYF
TGCAGCGTTGGACAGAACTACGAGCAGTACTTC
>NA|NA|TRBJ1-5|TRBV9
CASSVGTSNQPQHF
TGTGCCAGCAGCGTAGGCACAAGCAATCAGCCCCAGCATTTT
>NA|NA|TRBJ2-7|TRBV19
CASSIRGYEQYF
TGTGCCAGTAGTATAAGGGGCTACGAGCAGTACTTC
>NA|TRBD1|TRBJ1-6|TRBV4-2
CASSQDRRQGHDSPLHF
TGTGCCAGCAGCCAAGATCGCCGACAGGGGCACGATTCACCCCTCCACTTT
>few|NA|TRBJ2-7|TRBV11-2
CASSSPVRGSYEQYF
TGTGCCAGCAGCTCTCCGGTACGGGGCTCCTACGAGCAGTACTTC
>NA|TRBD2|TRBJ2-2|TRBV5-4
CATPIRGGASGVNTGELFF
TGTGCCACCCCGATCCGTGGTGGCGCTAGCGGGGTAAACACCGGGGAGCTGTTTTTT
>once|NA|TRBJ1-3|TRBV7-9
CASSSRGIQGDGNTIYF
TGTGCCAGCAGCTCCCGTGGGATACAGGGAGATGGAAACACCATATATTTT